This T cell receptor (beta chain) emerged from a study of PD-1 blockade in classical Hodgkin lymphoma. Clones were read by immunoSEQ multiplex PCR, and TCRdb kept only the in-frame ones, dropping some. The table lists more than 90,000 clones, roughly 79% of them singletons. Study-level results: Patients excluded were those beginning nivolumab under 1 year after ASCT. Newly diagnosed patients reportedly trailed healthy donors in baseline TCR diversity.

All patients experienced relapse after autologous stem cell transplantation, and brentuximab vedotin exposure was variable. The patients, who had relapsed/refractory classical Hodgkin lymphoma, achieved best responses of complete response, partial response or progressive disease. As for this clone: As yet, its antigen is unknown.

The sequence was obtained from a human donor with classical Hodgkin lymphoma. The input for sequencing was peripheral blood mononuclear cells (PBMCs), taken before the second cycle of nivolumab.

This CDR3 reads CSVRDAQSNTGELFF. In DNA form, the CDR3 reads TGCAGCGTACGGGACGCACAATCGAACACCGGGGAGCTGTTTTTT. The chain recombines TRBV29-1 with TRBJ2-2, with D perhaps assigned TRBD1 or TRBD2 (5 bases each). CDR1 is SQVTM and CDR2 is ANQGSEA in the germline V gene. V lost 6 bases, J lost 0 bases, and 14 bases lay in between. The CDR3 is 15 amino acids.